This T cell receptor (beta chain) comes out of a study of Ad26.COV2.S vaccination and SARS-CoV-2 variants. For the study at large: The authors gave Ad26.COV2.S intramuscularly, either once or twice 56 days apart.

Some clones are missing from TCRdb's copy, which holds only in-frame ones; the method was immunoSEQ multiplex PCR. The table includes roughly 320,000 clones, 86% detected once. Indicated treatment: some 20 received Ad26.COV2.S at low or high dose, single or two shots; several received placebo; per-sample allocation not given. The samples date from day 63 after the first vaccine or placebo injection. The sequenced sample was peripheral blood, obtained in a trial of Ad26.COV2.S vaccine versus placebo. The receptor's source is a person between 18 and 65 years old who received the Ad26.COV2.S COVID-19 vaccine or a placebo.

DNA for the CDR3: TGTGCTAGTGGTTTGGTACTTAGAGGGGGTGGAGATACGCAGTATTTT. Protein: CASGLVLRGGGDTQYF. The V gene is TRBV12-5, the J gene TRBJ2-3; possibly TRBD1 for D (6 bases). Germline loops: CDR1 LGHNT, CDR2 FRNRAP. Between the trimmed V and J ends, which lost 0 bases and 5 bases, there was a span of 15 bases. There are 16 residues in the CDR3.